This paragraph covers one T cell receptor beta chain sequence. Its antigen is currently not known. The record has no base qualities; no much larger clone is one base away. This specimen comes from a study of blood T cell repertoires in COVID-19 (dated by TCRdb to 2018 to 2021). For the study in its entirety: Samples covering the acute and convalescent phases of COVID-19 were provided by collaborators in the United States, Italy and Spain. HLA class I and class II types, where available, came from metadata supplied by the sample provider rather than from assay-based typing. Samples were obtained from the ongoing ImmuneRACE study (first 160 participants) and from over a thousand subjects provided by 6 global collaborators. The material from the prospective study consisted of cDNA or gDNA derived from T cells, B-cell-depleted T cells, or PBMCs. A freely available public database, intended as a resource for researchers studying the immune response to SARS-CoV-2, is where the repertoires were released. Deeply sampled blood TCRbeta repertoires from subjects exposed to, actively infected with, or recovered from COVID-19 were included in the dataset. Sample metadata almost always included a de-identified subject ID, COVID-19 status, age in years and sex.

Points the paper makes about the study in general: The quantity of clinical and demographic metadata differed by source and by participant and was supplied without curation.

The immunoSEQ Assay, a bias-controlled multiplex PCR, was used to amplify TCRbeta CDR3 regions from genomic DNA. Per the authors' processing: Within the assay, amplification of reference gene primers was used to estimate how many nucleated cells each sample contained. Sequence reads were collapsed and filtered to measure the absolute abundance of every unique TCRbeta CDR3 rearrangement. For each sample, productive Simpson clonality was calculated by taking the square root of Simpson's diversity index across productive rearrangements. Held by TCRdb, this immuneACCESS table contains in-frame sequences only and omits some clones. Under half of the omission traces to an unresolved V gene where checked; the cause of the rest is unknown. The D gene and trimming were derived from the DNA, and the V and J assignments and clone size from that table. The sample includes about 72,000 clones, with roughly 87% observed a single time. More than 25% of the sample is held by the ten biggest clonotypes.

Whole blood was collected in K2EDTA tubes by collaborating institutions according to the institutions' own protocols. Collaborator samples were shipped for TCRbeta analysis as frozen whole blood, isolated PBMCs, or DNA extracted from either sample type. The sequencing input was peripheral blood. This sequence was found in a man aged 50 to 60 with acute or convalescent COVID-19.

The CDR3 reads as follows: CASSLAAGTGRTDTQYF. The DNA sequence is as follows: TGTGCCAGCAGTTTGGCCGCCGGGACAGGGAGGACGGATACGCAGTATTTT. The chain is assembled from TRBV27 and TRBJ2-3, with TRBD1 matching 9 junction bases. The CDR1 and CDR2 encoded by the germline V gene (reference sequence) are MNHEY and SMNVEV. V and J are trimmed by 3 bases and 6 bases, and the gene matches miss 13 bases of the junction. From the cysteine through the phenylalanine, the CDR3 covers 17 amino acids. Only the CDR3 DNA is retained, 51 bases long and in frame from the first base.